The rows below give T cell receptor beta chains drawn from one sample of a study of blood T cell repertoires in COVID-19. Libraries were prepared by immunoSEQ multiplex PCR; TCRdb keeps only in-frame clonotypes and omits some of them. The data contain about 180,000 clones, about 80% of them singletons. Sequenced: peripheral blood. The receptors originated from a human donor in a cohort sampled during active COVID-19. CDR3s include the opening cysteine and the closing phenylalanine or tryptophan. The D gene is left open where the match is weak. Size is omitted from some rows. Given values are once, few, many or a class for expanded clones.

TGTGCCAGTAGCGTCGTTGGGGAGCCAACTAATGAAAAACTGTTTTTT | CASSVVGEPTNEKLFF | - | TRBJ1-4 | - | TRBV19
TGCGCCAGCAGCCTGGCCAGTGGGCAGACCTATGGCTACACCTTC | CASSLASGQTYGYTF | - | TRBJ1-2 | - | TRBV5-1
TGTGCCAGCAGTCCCCTCCCTATACGGGGGGCCTACAATGAGCAGTTCTTC | CASSPLPIRGAYNEQFF | once | TRBJ2-1 | TRBD2 | TRBV6-2/TRBV6-3
TGTGCCAGCAGGCGACTAGCGGGGGGCGAGCAGTACTTC | CASRRLAGGEQYF | - | TRBJ2-7 | TRBD2 | TRBV12-3/TRBV12-4
TGTGCTAGTGGTTTGGTACGGGACAGCCTTACAGATACGCAGTATTTT | CASGLVRDSLTDTQYF | - | TRBJ2-3 | TRBD1 | TRBV12-5
TGTGCCAGCAGCCGAGGGGGAGGGTATAGCACAGATACGCAGTATTTT | CASSRGGGYSTDTQYF | - | TRBJ2-3 | - | TRBV3-1/TRBV3-2
TGTGCCAGCAGCGTCAGACAGGGGGTAGCCTCAGGAAACACCATATATTTT | CASSVRQGVASGNTIYF | - | TRBJ1-3 | TRBD1 | TRBV7-9
TGTGCCAGTAGTATCGGGGGGGAGTCTCAGCCCCAGCATTTT | CASSIGGESQPQHF | - | TRBJ1-5 | - | TRBV19
TGCGCCAGCAGCTTGGCCCTTAGCGGGGACGATACGCAGTATTTT | CASSLALSGDDTQYF | - | TRBJ2-3 | TRBD2 | TRBV5-1
TGTGCCAGCAGCGCGACGGGGGGAGGGACTGAAGCTTTCTTT | CASSATGGGTEAFF | once | TRBJ1-1 | - | TRBV9
TGTGCCAGCAGCCGAGGAAGAAATTATGGCTACACCTTC | CASSRGRNYGYTF | once | TRBJ1-2 | - | TRBV27
TGTGCCAGTAGTACGACAGGGGACTCCTACAATGAGCAGTTCTTC | CASSTTGDSYNEQFF | few | TRBJ2-1 | TRBD1 | TRBV19
TGTGCCAGCAGGCCCCGTCGGGGCACTGAAGCTTTCTTT | CASRPRRGTEAFF | once | TRBJ1-1 | - | TRBV6-5
TGTGCCAGCAGCCCAGGAACAGATACGCAGTATTTT | CASSPGTDTQYF | - | TRBJ2-3 | - | TRBV7-9
TGTGCCAGCAGCGGACAGAATTCACCCCTCCACTTT | CASSGQNSPLHF | - | TRBJ1-6 | - | TRBV9
TGCAGCGGGGGGGGGACAGTCAACACTGAAGCTTTCTTT | CSGGGTVNTEAFF | - | TRBJ1-1 | TRBD1 | TRBV29-1
TGCGCCAGCAGCTTCGGACTAGCGGGGGGCCGGACTAGCACAGATACGCAGTATTTT | CASSFGLAGGRTSTDTQYF | - | TRBJ2-3 | TRBD2 | TRBV10-1
TGTGCCAGCAGTCGCATGACAGGCCCAGACTACGAGCAGTACTTC | CASSRMTGPDYEQYF | - | TRBJ2-7 | - | TRBV6-5
- | CASSLSVWERGGKNTEAFF | - | TRBJ1-1 | - | TRBV27
TGCGCCAGCAGCCGCGAACGTTACCTTAGCACAGATACGCAGTATTTT | CASSRERYLSTDTQYF | - | TRBJ2-3 | - | TRBV5-1
TGCAGCGTCCTCCGGGACAGCCGATACAATGAGCAGTTCTTC | CSVLRDSRYNEQFF | - | TRBJ2-1 | TRBD1 | TRBV29-1
TGTGCCAGCAGTGGACAGGACTCCTACGAGCAGTACTTC | CASSGQDSYEQYF | - | TRBJ2-7 | - | TRBV2
TGTGCCAGCAGCTTAGGAACCCCTATCGACAGGATCTTTGGAAACACCATATATTTT | CASSLGTPIDRIFGNTIYF | - | TRBJ1-3 | - | TRBV7-9
TGTGCCAGCAGCTTAGGTCCTTCGCGGTCCTACGAGCAGTACTTC | CASSLGPSRSYEQYF | - | TRBJ2-7 | - | TRBV7-8
TGTGCCAGCAGCTTGACAGGGAGCACAGATACGCAGTATTTT | CASSLTGSTDTQYF | - | TRBJ2-3 | TRBD1 | TRBV7-3
TGCAGTGCTACCCAGTGGGAGACCCAGTACTTC | CSATQWETQYF | - | TRBJ2-5 | - | TRBV20-1